Given below is one TCR beta chain in context. Its antigen is not known. Sequencing was performed with immunoSEQ multiplex PCR; in TCRdb, only in-frame clones are kept and a portion is missing. The sample includes tens of thousands of clones, 84% of them seen just once. The CDR3 contains 14 residues. V shed 7 bases and J 8 bases; nucleotides not matched to a gene: 7. Looked up from germline, CDR1 is MNHNY and CDR2 is SVGAGI (reference sequence). This entry is derived from a study of a mutant IDH1 vaccine in newly diagnosed glioma. Study overall: Investigators started vaccination 4-6 weeks after radiotherapy alone, or with temozolomide cycles. Males made up approximately 62% and females approximately 38% of treated patients, whose mean age was roughly 40 years. Patients had received radiotherapy, temozolomide, or both previously, most receiving both.

Study findings and constraints: Changes to the top peripheral T cell clonotypes appeared unrelated to pseudoprogression.

As to time point: week 11, during vaccination. Doses of 300 ug of mutant IDH1 20-mer peptide were given with topical imiquimod. Specimen: PBMCs, collected from a glioma patient whose treatment included an IDH1 peptide vaccine. This clonotype originated in a man aged 25-45 years with glioma. The rearrangement links TRBV6-6 to TRBJ1-4; 10 positions agree with TRBD1. The CDR3 here is CASTRTGGREKLFF. The DNA for the CDR3 is TGTGCCAGCACCAGGACAGGGGGGAGAGAAAAACTGTTTTTT.